These 27 T cell receptor beta chains were all obtained from the same sample, sequenced in a study of cytomegalovirus exposure and HLA in healthy donors. PCR was performed using 60 Vbeta and 13 Jbeta primers. The assay was immunoSEQ multiplex PCR, and TCRdb's table has in-frame clones only and misses some. The sample contains some 160,000 clones, around 73% of which appear only once. The sequencing sample was made of PBMCs. These receptors were collected from a male donor in good health and CMV-seronegative.

The chain joins TRBV18 to TRBJ1-5, with TRBD1 matching 8 bases. The CDR3 covers 14 residues. Germline V gives CDR1 KGHSH, CDR2 LQKENI. V lost 8 bases, J lost 2 bases, and 5 bases stayed unmatched. CDR3 DNA: TGTGCCAGCGCAGGACAGGGCGGCAATCAGCCCCAGCATTTT. Protein: CASAGQGGNQPQHF. Full variable domain (rest looked up from reference TRBV18 and TRBJ1-5): NAGVMQNPRHLVRRRGQEARLRCSPMKGHSHVYWYRQLPEEGLKFMVYLQKENIIDESGMPKERFSAEFPKEGPSILRIQQVVRGDSAAYFCASAGQGGNQPQHFGDGTRLSIL.

The V call is TRBV5-1, the J call TRBJ2-7, with a tentative D call TRBD2 (6 bases). The CDR3 totals 14 residues. CDR1 is SGHRS, CDR2 YFSETQ, per germline. V gave up 4 bases and J gave up 0 bases, with 11 bases separating them. The CDR3 spells CASSRQTSSYEQYF. CDR3 DNA: TGCGCCAGCAGCCGCCAGACTAGCTCCTACGAGCAGTACTTC.

V gene TRBV28 combines with J gene TRBJ2-3, with 8 positions matching TRBD2. V lost 4 bases and J lost 6; bases outside the gene matches: 12. This CDR3 region has 16 residues. Germline V gene data show CDR1 as MDHEN and CDR2 as SYDVKM. The CDR3 nucleotides are TGTGCCAGCAGTTCCTGGACTAGCTCCATGAGGGATACGCAGTATTTT. This sequence encodes CASSSWTSSMRDTQYF.

V is TRBV7-8 and J is TRBJ2-7, with TRBD2 identical over 7 bases. The CDR3 spans 13 residues. The germline gives CDR1 SGHVS, CDR2 FQNEAQ. V lost 6 bases and J lost 8; bases outside the gene matches: 10. The DNA for the CDR3 is TGTGCCAGCAGAAAAGAGACTAGCCACAAGCAGTACTTC. It encodes CASRKETSHKQYF.

V usage is TRBV18 and J usage is TRBJ1-5, with 7 bases identical to TRBD1. V lost 3 bases to trimming and J lost 2 bases; unmatched junction nucleotides: 7. The CDR3 spans 16 residues. Germline V gene sequence: CDR1 KGHSH, CDR2 LQKENI. CDR3 amino acids: CASSPSNRGRNQPQHF. In DNA, the CDR3 is TGTGCCAGCTCACCTTCGAACAGGGGCCGCAATCAGCCCCAGCATTTT.

The J gene is TRBJ2-7, the V gene TRBV5-1; a possible D gene is TRBD2 (6 bases). Germline lookup yields CDR1 SGHRS and CDR2 YFSETQ. The CDR3 sequence is 13 residues long. Trimming cost V 4 bases and J 4 bases, with 12 bases left between them. The CDR3 reads CASSPEGIYEQYF. The CDR3 DNA is TGCGCCAGCAGCCCGGAGGGGATTTACGAGCAGTACTTC.

The CDR3 here is CASRDQGDEQYF. DNA for the CDR3: TGTGCCAGCAGGGACCAGGGGGACGAGCAGTACTTC. The rearrangement joins TRBV28 to TRBJ2-7; 7 positions match TRBD1. The CDR3 extends over 12 amino acids. The ends lost 6 bases at V and 5 bases at J; junction bases unmatched: 4. Germline lookup yields CDR1 MDHEN and CDR2 SYDVKM.

The rearrangement links TRBV5-1 to TRBJ1-2, with 10 bases matching TRBD1. Per the germline V gene, CDR1 is SGHRS and CDR2 is YFSETQ. The V segment lost 4 bases and the J segment 6 bases; nucleotides outside the gene matches: 9. The CDR3 has 15 amino acids. The CDR3 here is CASSLLPGTGDGYTF. In DNA form, the CDR3 reads TGCGCCAGCAGCCTATTACCCGGGACAGGGGATGGCTACACCTTC. Complete variable domain (other parts from reference TRBV5-1 and TRBJ1-2): KAGVTQTPRYLIKTRGQQVTLSCSPISGHRSVSWYQQTPGQGLQFLFEYFSETQRNKGNFPGRFSGRQFSNSRSEMNVSTLELGDSALYLCASSLLPGTGDGYTFGSGTRLTVV.

This rearrangement joins TRBV5-1 to TRBJ2-6; no reliable D call. Germline V gene sequence: CDR1 SGHRS, CDR2 YFSETQ. Trimming took off 4 bases at V and 0 bases at J, with 8 bases between the two ends. The CDR3 is 15 residues long. The CDR3 spells CASSLTLSGANVLTF. The DNA for the CDR3 is TGCGCCAGCAGCCTGACTCTCTCTGGGGCCAACGTCCTGACTTTC. Drawing the rest from reference TRBV5-1 and TRBJ2-6, the complete variable domain is KAGVTQTPRYLIKTRGQQVTLSCSPISGHRSVSWYQQTPGQGLQFLFEYFSETQRNKGNFPGRFSGRQFSNSRSEMNVSTLELGDSALYLCASSLTLSGANVLTFGAGSRLTVL.

This rearrangement joins TRBV30 to TRBJ1-1; possibly TRBD1 for D (6 bases). V dropped 2 bases and J dropped 1 base, with 14 bases sitting between them. This CDR3 has 15 amino acids. Germline CDR1 is GTSNPN and CDR2 is SVGIG (reference sequence). The CDR3 region has the DNA TGTGCCTGGAGTCCGCCCGGGACAAAGAACACTGAAGCTTTCTTT. Its protein is CAWSPPGTKNTEAFF.

The genes are TRBV5-1 and TRBJ1-1, with a tentative D call TRBD1 (6 bases). The CDR3 runs to 17 residues. The germline V gene has CDR1 SGHRS and CDR2 YFSETQ. The V end was cut by 7 bases, the J end by 0 bases, with 22 bases between. CDR3 bases: TGCGCCAGCCCCAGGATGGGGGCCAGGCCTTTGAACACTGAAGCTTTCTTT. Translated, it gives CASPRMGARPLNTEAFF.

The rearrangement links TRBV2 to TRBJ2-7; 7 bases agree with TRBD1. The CDR3 is 13 residues long. Germline V lookup: CDR1 SNHLY, CDR2 FYNNEI. V lost 6 bases and J lost 2; bases outside the gene matches: 4. CDR3 sequence reads: CASRRTGTYEQYF. The CDR3 nucleotides are TGTGCCAGCAGACGGACAGGTACCTACGAGCAGTACTTC.

The chain joins TRBV7-9 to TRBJ1-1, with TRBD1 identical over 10 bases. With V trimmed by 6 bases and J by 9 bases, 7 bases remained unmatched. Germline assignment: CDR1 SEHNR and CDR2 FQNEAQ (reference sequence). The CDR3 loop spans 13 amino acids. The CDR3 DNA reads TGTGCCAGCAGTCAGACAGGGGGCGGACAAGCTTTCTTT. It encodes CASSQTGGGQAFF.

This clone was detected only a few times. The chain uses TRBV4-1 and TRBJ2-2; TRBD1 might be the D (6 bases). The CDR3 has 18 amino acids. The V end was cut by 0 bases, the J end by 2 bases, with 16 bases between. CDR1 MGHRA and CDR2 YSYEKL come from the germline V gene. The CDR3 coding sequence is TGCGCCAGCAGCCAAGAGGGGTTACAGGGCACAAACACCGGGGAGCTGTTTTTT. This gives the protein CASSQEGLQGTNTGELFF.

The V gene is TRBV6-5, the J gene TRBJ2-7; the D gene is possibly TRBD1 (5 bases). The CDR3 spans 15 residues. The V gene lost 6 bases and the J gene lost 2 bases, with 17 bases spanning the gap. In germline, CDR1 is MNHEY, CDR2 SVGAGI. CDR3 sequence: CASSNTGLGPYEQYF. CDR3 sequence (DNA): TGTGCCAGCAGCAATACAGGTCTCGGCCCCTACGAGCAGTACTTC.

The chain carries TRBV7-9 and TRBJ1-1; no firm D call. The germline V and J ends were trimmed by 2 bases and 10 bases, with 14 bases remaining between them. The CDR3 is made up of 13 amino acids. Germline assignment: CDR1 SEHNR and CDR2 FQNEAQ (reference sequence). CDR3 DNA sequence: TGTGCCAGCAGCTTAAACCCCCGGGAAAGAGCTTTCTTT. Encoded protein: CASSLNPRERAFF.

The chain combines TRBV29-1 with TRBJ2-1; D uncertain. With 6 bases removed from V and 2 bases from J, the gap between germline ends came to 14 bases. The CDR3 totals 14 residues. Germline V gene lookup returns CDR1 SQVTM and CDR2 ANQGSEA. This CDR3 is CSVAHSLTYNEQFF. CDR3 sequence (DNA): TGCAGCGTCGCTCATTCACTTACCTACAATGAGCAGTTCTTC.

This CDR3 reads CAWRGDRVNTEAFF. CDR3 coding DNA: TGTGCCTGGAGGGGAGACAGGGTCAACACTGAAGCTTTCTTT. The chain has TRBV30 and TRBJ1-1; TRBD1 matches at 7 bases. The CDR3 is 14 residues long. Germline loops: CDR1 GTSNPN, CDR2 SVGIG (reference sequence). Unmatched junction bases numbered 6, after V lost 3 bases and J lost 2 bases.

This chain connects TRBV6-5 to TRBJ1-1; perhaps TRBD1 as D (6 bases). V lost 5 bases to trimming and J lost 1 base, with 8 bases between them. The CDR3 covers 13 residues. Per germline, CDR1 MNHEY and CDR2 SVGAGI. The DNA for the CDR3 is TGTGCCAGCAGTGAACAGGGGAACACTGAAGCTTTCTTT. Its protein is CASSEQGNTEAFF.

The table lists this clone with a count of one. The genes are TRBV19 and TRBJ2-2; D unresolved. The CDR3 runs to 13 residues. The germline V gene encodes CDR1 LNHDA and CDR2 SQIVND (reference sequence). The V end was cut by 6 bases, the J end by 0 bases, with 5 bases between. The CDR3 here is CASSSTNTGELFF. DNA for the CDR3: TGTGCCAGTAGCTCTACGAACACCGGGGAGCTGTTTTTT.

The chain has TRBV7-8 and TRBJ2-1; no reliable D call. Germline V gene sequence: CDR1 SGHVS, CDR2 FQNEAQ. The CDR3 loop spans 16 amino acids. V lost 1 base to trimming and J lost 6 bases, with 16 bases between them. The CDR3 DNA follows: TGTGCCAGCAGCTTAGAGGCGCGGAACCCCAGCAATGAGCAGTTCTTC. Protein: CASSLEARNPSNEQFF.

The V and J genes are TRBV11-2 and TRBJ2-6; TRBD1 might be the D (6 bases). Germline V CDR1 and CDR2: SGHAT, FQNNGV. CDR3 length: 18 amino acids. V was cut by 3 bases and J by 0 bases, with 15 bases left in between. The CDR3 nucleotides read TGTGCCAGCAGCTTGGGACAAGGCTTTTCCTCTGGGGCCAACGTCCTGACTTTC. It specifies CASSLGQGFSSGANVLTF.

The chain employs TRBV13 and TRBJ1-1; D might be TRBD1 (5 bases). Trimming shortened V by 0 bases and J by 4 bases, and 9 bases separated the two germline ends. CDR3 length equals 14 residues. The germline V gene encodes CDR1 PRHDT and CDR2 FYEKMQ (reference sequence). The CDR3 sequence is CASSLGKGITEAFF. CDR3 nucleotides: TGTGCCAGCAGCTTAGGTAAGGGGATCACTGAAGCTTTCTTT.

The J gene is TRBJ1-1, the V gene TRBV6-1; D is possibly TRBD1 (6 bases). Germline CDR1 is MNHNS and CDR2 is SASEGT. Trimming took off 6 bases at V and 2 bases at J, with 13 bases between the two ends. The CDR3 has 14 residues. CDR3 coding DNA: TGTGCCAGCAGGGCAGGGGCCCTCAACACTGAAGCTTTCTTT. Protein: CASRAGALNTEAFF.

This chain links TRBV27 with TRBJ1-1, with D possibly being TRBD1 (6 bases). CDR3 length: 13 amino acids. The V gene lost 8 bases and the J gene lost 6 bases, with 16 bases spanning the gap. Germline V gene sequence: CDR1 MNHEY, CDR2 SMNVEV (reference sequence). CDR3 in DNA: TGTGCCAGCTACCCACAGGGAGCGGCTGAAGCTTTCTTT. This translates into CASYPQGAAEAFF.

The chain combines TRBV13 with TRBJ1-2; D is unclear. V dropped 4 bases and J dropped 5 bases, with 17 bases sitting between them. The CDR3 is 15 amino acids. Germline V gene sequence: CDR1 PRHDT, CDR2 FYEKMQ (reference sequence). Here the CDR3 DNA reads TGTGCCAGCAGCTCTTTGACCGGCGGTTTATATGGCTACACCTTC. This encodes CASSSLTGGLYGYTF.

This chain connects TRBV7-9 to TRBJ1-1; 8 bases agree with TRBD1. V shed 4 bases, J shed 3 bases, and the junction held 4 bases outside the gene matches. In germline, CDR1 is SEHNR, CDR2 FQNEAQ (reference sequence). The CDR3 is 14 residues long. The CDR3 bases are TGTGCCAGCAGCTCAGGGGGCGGGTACACTGAAGCTTTCTTT. This encodes CASSSGGGYTEAFF.